This T cell receptor (beta chain) is drawn from a study of T cell responses to AZD1222 COVID-19 vaccine. Study-level results: Nearly half of spike-specific TCRs reportedly go after variant regions that carry no mutations. Clonal diversity was possibly underestimated, and the donors were mostly white British, with more females. CD4 TCRs linked to vaccination spanned spike, dominating at 160-218 and 743-854.

Only in-frame clones appear in the TCRdb table, and some are missing; sequencing was by immunoSEQ multiplex PCR. The repertoire holds roughly 110,000 clones, with about nine tenths as singletons. Remarks on this clone: The target antigen is unknown.

The CDR3 sequence is 15 residues long. V lost 0 bases to trimming and J lost 4 bases; unmatched junction nucleotides: 1. Germline V gives CDR1 MRHNA, CDR2 SNTAGT. The specimen was peripheral blood, collected 28 days after the second AZD1222 dose. This receptor was obtained from an adult who received the AZD1222 COVID-19 vaccine. The V call is TRBV6-4, the J call TRBJ1-5, with 9 bases matching TRBD1. As DNA, the CDR3 is TGTGCCAGCAGTGACTCGGACAGGGGAAATCAGCCCCAGCATTTT. Amino acid sequence: CASSDSDRGNQPQHF.